This T cell receptor (beta chain) is from a study of long-term antiretroviral therapy in people with HIV. Regarding the study as a whole: Controls exceeded HIV repertoires in CDR3 length range. All time points showed a repertoire dominated by clones expanded before ART. With ART, diversity went up but was still lower than in transplant donor controls.

Concerning this clone: Its antigen is still unknown.

Samples were assayed with immunoSEQ v3.0 at survey level. A target of about 40,000-55,000 T-cell genomes per sample was set for sequencing. Data came from immunoSEQ multiplex PCR; TCRdb stores just in-frame clones and leaves some out. Of fewer than 25,000 clones in the sample, 81% are singletons; the top ten hold approximately 5.7%. This CDR3 region has 17 residues. V was clipped by 5 bases and J by 2 bases; unmatched bases: 6. Looked up from germline, CDR1 is PRHDT and CDR2 is FYEKMQ (reference sequence). This sequence was found in a young man with HIV. Sequences were derived from unsorted PBMCs, sampled 4.4 years after starting antiretroviral therapy. V gene TRBV13 combines with J gene TRBJ2-3, with 14 nucleotides matching TRBD2. The CDR3 DNA reads TGTGCCAGCAGCAAAACGACTAGCGGGAGGGCCACAGATACGCAGTATTTT. It encodes CASSKTTSGRATDTQYF.